This TCR beta chain is from a study of cytomegalovirus exposure and HLA in healthy donors (dated by TCRdb to the late 2010s). About the investigation overall: An earlier analysis of some 620 of the donors reported about 280 Gb of sequence data and 95 million to 140 million unique TCR beta sequences obtained from 150 million to 200 million T cells. Approximately 310 gigabases of sequencing data and some 85 million unique TCR sequences were included in an early release covering several hundred HLA-typed donors. Among the roughly 380 genotyped donors, 81% belonged to the genetic ancestry cluster associated with self-reported Caucasian donors. The study was designed to test whether signatures of past pathogen exposure could be identified by cataloging public T cell receptors. The study used immunosequencing to profile the T cell repertoires of 600 to 850 subjects and linked those repertoires to cytomegalovirus serostatus. Along with the roughly 670-subject first cohort, a separate validation cohort of 120 different subjects was used. The study combined high-throughput TCR immunosequencing, statistical association of individual TCRs with disease status, and machine learning to predict cytomegalovirus infection status. A later analysis re-analyzed previously published TCR beta repertoires from 600 to 850 donors and added high-resolution HLA genotyping to study TCR occurrence patterns. The later analysis used no new phenotypic data to find candidate immune exposures, relying instead on TCR beta sequences and their occurrence across donors. To decide whether each TCR beta V gene segment behaved as functional or pseudogenic, an earlier analysis of some 580 of the donors relied on high-throughput TCR beta sequencing. Donor age, sex, ethnicity and CMV serostatus were compiled alongside the repertoire data. In a later genetic analysis, genome-wide SNP genotypes for about 65% of the 666 donors were used, and that subset was treated as a discovery cohort. All discovery cohort repertoires had been generated using a single sequencing platform. HLA typing included class I and class II loci at four-digit resolution. Typing coverage varied by locus: roughly 629-640 donors for A, B, C, DRB1 and DQB1; approximately 500 for DQA1; about 600 for DPA1; around 450 for DPB1. Four to six DR-DQ haplotypes were handled as single units for association and clustering, since linkage in the cohort was strong. Across under 500 genotyped donors of the cohort, an average of approximately 200,000 unique TCR beta nucleotide sequences per donor were sequenced, and 15% to 20% of those sequences were non-productive. On the study overall, not on this receptor specifically: A further reported finding was that TCR beta sequences accurately predicted the HLA-A and HLA-B alleles for most subjects in the first cohort. Some IMGT-functional V segments, including TRBV6-2 and TRBV6-3, could not be told apart with the 87-base-pair reads, so those segments were excluded. The authors suggested that the approach could potentially be extended to other disease states and immunological phenotypes. While some public TCRs were present in many individuals, most TCR sequences turned up only very rarely across donors. According to a later analysis, most CMV-associated TCR beta chains appeared to be HLA-restricted, and the HLA associations seemed to be driven largely by CMV exposure. A total of 150 to 200 TCR beta chains were listed by the study as associated with cytomegalovirus. Linkage disequilibrium might explain the correlated functional status among segregating V segments, but an unknown experimental factor could not be excluded. An association between a missense DCLRE1C variant and V-gene and J-gene trimming of TCR beta chains was found in a later genetic analysis and replicated in an independent cohort. In a later analysis, around 17,000 TCR beta sequences were associated with specific HLA alleles at a false discovery rate of 0.05. In a later analysis, the rate of TCR association differed among HLA loci, with DRB1 alleles having the most associated TCRs and HLA-C alleles having the fewest. Broadly in line with IMGT annotations, most TCR beta V segments showed up in productive rearrangements about 90% or about 30% of the time in an earlier analysis of some 590 of the donors. Seventeen rarely observed V segments, including chromosome 9 orphons, were excluded from the earlier analysis of a few hundred of the donors because counts were too low. Sequencing depth was assumed to be roughly uniform across donors in the presence/absence analyses, though that assumption may not hold. Immune exposure information for the cohort was limited to CMV serostatus. Compared with equally common non-associated chains, HLA-associated TCR beta chains in a later analysis were more clonally expanded and had lower generation probabilities. According to a later genetic analysis, donors in an Asian-associated ancestry cluster had fewer N-insertions in productive TCRs than the approximately 670-donor mean. Because HLA typing was missing for some donors at each locus, association tests included only the typed subset. Cytomegalovirus status was reported to be diagnosed by the classifier with high specificity and sensitivity in both the original and validation cohorts. In this cohort, only TCR beta chains were sequenced, and detectable features were limited by the absence of alpha or paired-chain data. According to a later analysis, parvovirus B19, influenza, CMV and Epstein-Barr virus appeared linked to several top co-occurrence clusters. A cluster of highly shared sequence variants was judged likely to represent a technical artifact of the sequencing pipeline. In vitro tests confirmed that a few of the cytomegalovirus-associated TCR beta chains recognize cytomegalovirus antigens. When HLA alleles, especially DR and DQ, strongly co-occurred, attributing TCR associations to individual alleles was difficult.

The method behind the library was the immunoSEQ multiplex PCR assay. For the multiplex PCR, a mixture combining 60 forward primers for TCR Vbeta segments and 13 reverse primers for TCR Jbeta segments was used. Amplification of the CDR3 region of rearranged TCR beta genes was performed with a multiplex PCR assay on genomic DNA. The amplified TCR beta libraries were sequenced on the Illumina HiSeq System as 87-base-pair reads. As for the authors' bioinformatics: In a later analysis, 77 million or so unique TCR beta chains were counted across the roughly 610 repertoires, and around 10 million of these chains were shared by at least two donors. To remove PCR and sequencing errors, raw reads were error-corrected and collapsed into unique sequences using a nearest-neighbor algorithm that merged closely related sequences. To assign V, D and J gene segments, CDR3 sequences were aligned to IMGT reference sequences. Each retained sequence needed at least a six-nucleotide match to both a V gene segment and a J gene segment. A rearrangement was called productive if the CDR3 had no stop codons and remained in frame with V and J, and every other rearrangement was called non-productive. Following IMGT convention, CDR3 was defined as the stretch from the second conserved V-encoded cysteine to the conserved J-encoded phenylalanine. The earlier analysis of 587 of the donors excluded sequences that lacked an unambiguous match to a single V gene segment. An earlier analysis of several hundred of the donors called V segments functional above 56.7% productive rearrangements and segregating when the between-donor standard deviation exceeded 5%. A statistical classification framework was built for diagnosing cytomegalovirus status from the catalog of TCR beta chain sequences. V and J gene assignment, in a later analysis, came from comparing TCR nucleotide sequences with IMGT/GENE-DB human TR gene sequences. A later analysis assigned CDR3 sequences and most-parsimonious VDJ recombination scenarios with the TCRdist pipeline. In a later analysis, each TCR beta chain was defined by its CDR3 amino acid sequence together with its V-gene family, and reads without a unique V-gene family were excluded. To address suspected cross-contamination and a sequencing artifact, a later analysis removed 450 to 700 highly shared, low-generation-probability nucleotide sequences. In a later analysis, a clonal expansion index for each public chain was calculated from normalized within-repertoire ranks of inferred template counts. In a later analysis, generation probabilities were computed with a VDJ recombination model fitted to out-of-frame rearrangements, and the resulting probabilities were checked against IGoR. In a later analysis, hypergeometric tests were used to score TCR-TCR, TCR-HLA and TCR-CMV co-occurrence, with a repertoire-size bias correction applied to TCR pairs. In a later analysis, false discovery rates were estimated by permuting HLA or CMV assignments 20 times. A later analysis grouped co-occurring TCRs with DBSCAN, adding TCRdist sequence similarity when clustering within HLA-allele-positive subsets. For co-occurrence clustering, repertoires with fewer than 30,000 or more than 120,000 public chains were excluded, along with roughly 5 repertoires with anomalous nucleotide sharing. TCRdb provides this immuneACCESS table in a form limited to in-frame rearrangements. Some clones are lacking; in checked studies, under half of them reflect an unresolved V gene, and why the rest are absent is not known. V, J and clone size are those of that table, while D and trimming were read from the DNA. Across this sample there are 110,000 or so clones, with just under 70% seen only once. The top ten clonotypes cover approximately 5.4% of the sample.

The CDR3 holds 15 amino acids from the cysteine to the phenylalanine. The read is trimmed to its CDR3 DNA, 45 bases read in frame from base 1. In the germline V gene, CDR1 corresponds to SGHTA and CDR2 to FQGNSA. Germline trimming: 3 bases from V, 5 bases from J; junction bases outside gene matches: 4. The cohort was made up of roughly 670 healthy bone marrow donors. Cohort members were all nominally healthy when sampled, although unrecorded immune exposures were likely present. The donor tested CMV seropositive and was one of the 289 seropositive cohort members. Each donor provided a peripheral blood sample, and peripheral blood mononuclear cells were used for TCR beta sequencing. Genomic DNA extraction from the blood cell samples was performed with the Qiagen DNeasy Blood Extraction Kit. Details on this clone: Its antigen is still unknown. Nothing much larger sits one base from this clone, and base qualities are not available.

This receptor was identified in a woman aged 65 to 85 in good health and CMV-seropositive. The rearrangement joined TRBV7-2 to TRBJ2-5; 12 bases in the junction line up with TRBD2. Sequenced: PBMCs. CDR3 sequence: CASSFRTSGAETQYF. Read as DNA, the sequence is TGTGCCAGCAGCTTCCGGACTAGCGGGGCGGAGACCCAGTACTTC.